These T cell receptor beta chains were read from a single sample in a study of T cells in localized non-small cell lung cancer. Data came from immunoSEQ multiplex PCR; TCRdb stores just in-frame clones and leaves some out. The sample has 25,000 or so clones, approximately 86% seen once. Sample: peripheral blood, taken before any cancer treatment. The receptors were gathered from a female donor of 60 years or more with stage I lung adenocarcinoma. Each CDR3 is given with its conserved first and last residue. A D gene is named only where the DNA matches it firmly. Only some rows state a clone size, as once, few, many or a class for expanded clones.

>TRBV11-2|NA|TRBJ1-4|NA
CASRRGGANEKLFF
TGTGCCAGCAGGCGCGGAGGGGCTAATGAAAAACTGTTTTTT
>TRBV7-9|TRBD1|TRBJ2-7|NA
CASSPPDSNDRDAHEQYF
TGTGCCAGCAGTCCACCCGACTCTAACGACAGGGATGCTCACGAGCAGTACTTC
>TRBV7-7|TRBD1|TRBJ2-7|few
CASSPQGAYEQYF
TGTGCTAGCAGCCCACAGGGGGCCTACGAGCAGTACTTC
>TRBV7-7|NA|TRBJ2-6|NA
CAIVAPGDRSSGANVLTF
TGTGCTATCGTAGCCCCCGGGGATAGAAGCTCTGGGGCCAACGTCCTGACTTTC
>TRBV28|TRBD1|TRBJ1-1|NA
CASSSTGGSTEAFF
TGTGCCAGCAGTTCCACAGGGGGGAGTACTGAAGCTTTCTTT
>TRBV27|TRBD2|TRBJ2-2|NA
CASSLSSGGLNTGELFF
TGTGCCAGCAGTTTATCGTCGGGAGGGCTGAACACCGGGGAGCTGTTTTTT
>TRBV20-1|NA|TRBJ1-2|NA
CSAINNYGYTF
TGCAGTGCCATCAACAACTATGGCTACACCTTC
>TRBV2|TRBD2|TRBJ2-3|NA
CASTLAGGPEDTQYF
TGTGCCAGCACCTTAGCGGGGGGGCCTGAAGATACGCAGTATTTT
>TRBV5-5|NA|TRBJ1-5|NA
CASSRTRGSGNQPQHF
TGTGCCAGCAGCCGGACCAGGGGTTCTGGCAATCAGCCCCAGCATTTT
>TRBV10-1|TRBD1|TRBJ1-1|NA
CASSESRTGYSEAFF
TGCGCCAGCAGTGAGTCGAGGACAGGGTATTCTGAAGCTTTCTTT
>TRBV30|TRBD1|TRBJ1-5|NA
CAWSVQKGASNQPQHF
TGTGCCTGGAGTGTACAAAAGGGGGCTAGCAATCAGCCCCAGCATTTT
>TRBV9|NA|TRBJ2-5|NA
CASSVGNRDPQETQYF
TGTGCCAGCAGCGTGGGAAACCGGGACCCCCAAGAGACCCAGTACTTC
>TRBV30|NA|TRBJ1-1|NA
CAWSKPMAVNTEAFF
TGTGCCTGGAGTAAACCTATGGCGGTCAACACTGAAGCTTTCTTT
>TRBV6-5|NA|TRBJ2-1|once
CASSYGWLSSYNEQFF
TGTGCCAGCAGTTACGGTTGGCTAAGCTCCTACAATGAGCAGTTCTTC
>TRBV5-4|NA|TRBJ2-1|once
CASSLIQVDEQFF
TGTGCCAGCAGCTTAATACAGGTCGATGAGCAGTTCTTC
>TRBV7-3|NA|TRBJ2-3|NA
CASSSRSRGTDTQYF
TGTGCCAGCAGCTCCAGGTCCCGCGGCACAGATACGCAGTATTTT
>TRBV29-1|TRBD1|TRBJ1-3|NA
CSATGVLAGNTIYF
TGCAGCGCGACAGGGGTTTTGGCTGGAAACACCATATATTTT
>TRBV2|NA|TRBJ1-5|NA
CASRVGGHNNQPQHF
TGTGCCAGCAGGGTCGGGGGGCACAACAATCAGCCCCAGCATTTT
>TRBV5-1|NA|TRBJ2-3|NA
CASSSRRAGGTDTQYF
TGCGCCAGCAGTTCGAGACGGGCCGGAGGCACAGATACGCAGTATTTT
>TRBV9|TRBD1|TRBJ1-4|NA
CASSPRQGNNEKLFF
TGTGCCAGCAGCCCCCGACAGGGAAATAATGAAAAACTGTTTTTT
>TRBV6-5|TRBD1|TRBJ2-2|NA
CASSPGDRRTGELFF
TGTGCCAGCAGTCCCGGGGACAGACGCACCGGGGAGCTGTTTTTT
>TRBV7-9|NA|TRBJ2-1|NA
CASSPLGSSTYNEQFF
TGTGCCAGCAGCCCCCTCGGCTCCTCAACCTACAATGAGCAGTTCTTC
>TRBV6-5|NA|TRBJ1-3|NA
CASRFRGSGNTIYF
TGTGCCAGCAGGTTCAGGGGTTCTGGAAACACCATATATTTT
>TRBV15|TRBD2|TRBJ2-1|NA
CATSTTSGGHYNEQFF
TGTGCCACCAGCACCACTAGCGGGGGGCATTACAATGAGCAGTTCTTC
>TRBV4-2|NA|TRBJ2-3|NA
CASSQDVSYLPDTQYF
TGTGCCAGCAGCCAAGACGTTAGCTACCTCCCAGATACGCAGTATTTT
>TRBV28|NA|TRBJ2-1|NA
CASSLWQGNEQFF
TGTGCCAGCAGTTTATGGCAGGGCAATGAGCAGTTCTTC
>TRBV6-5|NA|TRBJ1-2|NA
CASRDLYGGYTF
TGTGCCAGCAGGGATTTATATGGAGGCTACACCTTC
>TRBV7-3|NA|TRBJ1-5|NA
CASSLTLRDVKEPQHF
TGTGCCAGCAGCCTAACGTTGAGGGACGTGAAAGAGCCCCAGCATTTT
>TRBV5-6|TRBD1|TRBJ1-4|NA
CASSFEGSGQINEKLFF
TGTGCCAGCAGCTTTGAAGGGTCGGGACAGATTAATGAAAAACTGTTTTTT
>TRBV6-5|TRBD2|TRBJ2-2|NA
CASSELAVNTGELFF
TGTGCCAGCAGCGAACTAGCGGTTAACACCGGGGAGCTGTTTTTT
>TRBV11-2|NA|TRBJ1-3|NA
CASSQTAGNTIYF
TGTGCCAGCAGCCAAACAGCGGGAAACACCATATATTTT
>TRBV2|TRBD1|TRBJ2-7|NA
CASRARDRGDYEQYF
TGTGCCAGCAGGGCCCGGGACAGGGGGGACTACGAGCAGTACTTC
>TRBV7-9|TRBD1|TRBJ1-4|once
CASSLAGTGLNEKLFF
TGTGCCAGCAGCTTAGCGGGGACAGGGCTTAATGAAAAACTGTTTTTT
>TRBV18|NA|TRBJ1-5|few
CASSGAGQPQHF
TGTGCCAGCTCAGGGGCCGGTCAGCCCCAGCATTTT
>TRBV7-3|TRBD1|TRBJ1-1|NA
CASSSILAKGAMNTEAFF
TGTGCCAGCAGTTCCATATTGGCAAAGGGGGCCATGAACACTGAAGCTTTCTTT
>TRBV14|NA|TRBJ1-6|NA
CASSQGLTGSATPLHF
TGTGCCAGCAGCCAAGGTTTAACAGGGAGCGCAACACCCCTCCACTTT
>TRBV28|NA|TRBJ1-1|NA
CASSLWLEAFF
TGTGCCAGCAGTTTATGGCTTGAAGCTTTCTTT
>TRBV21-1|NA|TRBJ2-7|NA
CASSKGMGAGTGVVQYF
TGTGCCAGCAGCAAAGGGATGGGAGCCGGGACAGGGGTTGTGCAGTACTTC
>TRBV19|NA|TRBJ1-5|NA
CASSIWDVGGPQHF
TGTGCCAGTAGTATCTGGGACGTCGGGGGGCCCCAGCATTTT
>TRBV5-1|TRBD1|TRBJ1-3|NA
CASSLETGTGNTIYF
TGCGCCAGCAGCTTGGAGACAGGGACTGGAAACACCATATATTTT
>TRBV11-2|NA|TRBJ2-2|NA
CASSSGLNTGELFF
TGTGCCAGCAGTTCTGGACTGAACACCGGGGAGCTGTTTTTT
>TRBV5-6|NA|TRBJ1-5|NA
CASSPLGGRRNQPQHF
TGTGCCAGCAGCCCTCTGGGGGGGAGGAGGAATCAGCCCCAGCATTTT
>TRBV7-9|NA|TRBJ1-1|NA
CASSLIGGTEAFF
TGTGCCAGCAGTTTGATTGGGGGCACTGAAGCTTTCTTT